This T cell receptor (beta chain) was obtained from a study of shared clonotypes between healthy human individuals. Study-wide background: Three plates each covered CD4 naive and memory; CD8 naive two, CD8 memory one. The study's findings and limits: Larger estimated richness was generally recorded for naive subsets relative to memory subsets.

The junction had 8 bases not matched to a gene; V was cut back by 6 bases and J by 6 bases. The CDR3 has 15 residues. Per germline, CDR1 SNHLY and CDR2 FYNNEI. This clone came up a few times. Its antigen is not known. Distinct nucleotide sequences in the sample also encode this CDR3. All participating donors were Caucasian adults from Nashville, Tennessee. Deep-level running was used for the assay. Data came from immunoSEQ multiplex PCR; TCRdb stores just in-frame clones and leaves some out. This table has about 110,000 clones, around two thirds appearing once. The source is a woman in her thirties in good health. The chain has TRBV2 and TRBJ2-1; 10 bases are a match to TRBD1. The sequencing input was memory CD8+ T cells sorted from blood. Documented subset: CD45RO+ cells pooled with CCR7-negative TemRA cells. CDR3 sequence: CASRAGTGASNEQFF. For the CDR3, the DNA is TGTGCCAGCAGAGCTGGGACAGGGGCCTCCAATGAGCAGTTCTTC.